This T cell receptor beta chain was identified during a study of shared clonotypes between healthy human individuals. Whole-study context: Donors consisted of a couple of women and a few men between 18 and 49.

Note on this clone: Its specificity is not known.

The junction had 6 bases not matched to a gene; V was cut back by 2 bases and J by 1 base. CDR1 is SGHNT, CDR2 YYREEE, per germline (reference sequence). The CDR3 is 16 residues long. Study-wide points: Estimated richness was generally greater in naive than memory subsets.

Sequenced by immunoSEQ multiplex PCR; TCRdb stores in-frame clones only, minus some. Of about 1,800,000 clones in the sample, less than 95% were seen once. Naive CD8 cells comprised CD45RO-negative, CCR7-positively selected cells, excluding terminally differentiated effector memory CD45RA+ cells. The sequence was obtained from a man aged 18 to 30 in good health. The specimen sequenced was naive CD8+ T cells sorted from blood. This chain uses TRBV5-4 with TRBJ2-7; 10 bases match TRBD1. The CDR3 DNA is TGTGCCAGCAGCTTCGGGACAGGGGAGAGGTCCTACGAGCAGTACTTC. This gives the protein CASSFGTGERSYEQYF.